This is a list of T cell receptor beta chains from one sample in a study of cytomegalovirus exposure and HLA in healthy donors. Libraries were prepared by immunoSEQ multiplex PCR; TCRdb keeps only in-frame clonotypes and omits some of them. Found here are about 200,000 clones, roughly 80% of them singletons; the top ten hold about 3%. The sample consisted of PBMCs. The receptors were sampled from a man under 40 in good health and CMV-seronegative. Both conserved end residues are part of each CDR3. A D gene is named only where the DNA matches it firmly. Some rows have no size entry. The others give once, few or many, or a class for an expanded clone.

D	V	J	size	CDR3	DNA
TRBD1	TRBV5-5	TRBJ2-1	NA	CASSSDRVPYNEQFF	TGTGCCAGCAGCTCGGACAGGGTCCCCTACAATGAGCAGTTCTTC
NA	TRBV6-6	TRBJ1-1	NA	CASSLRNTEAFF	TGTGCCAGCAGTTTGAGGAACACTGAAGCTTTCTTT
NA	TRBV6-5	TRBJ1-5	NA	CASSSVGIQNQPQHF	TGTGCCAGCAGTTCCGTCGGGATACAGAATCAGCCCCAGCATTTT
TRBD1	TRBV4-1	TRBJ2-1	NA	CASSRGQGAGNEQFF	TGCGCCAGCAGCCGAGGACAGGGGGCCGGCAATGAGCAGTTCTTC
NA	TRBV6-1	TRBJ1-5	NA	CASSDLTDFYQPQHF	TGTGCCAGCAGCGATCTGACAGATTTCTATCAGCCCCAGCATTTT
TRBD1	TRBV27	TRBJ1-2	NA	CASSFRGQGGYTF	TGTGCCAGCAGTTTCCGGGGACAGGGAGGCTACACCTTC
TRBD2	TRBV27	TRBJ2-1	NA	CASSPSGGAVNEQFF	TGTGCCAGCAGTCCTAGCGGGGGGGCCGTTAATGAGCAGTTCTTC
NA	TRBV13	TRBJ1-6	NA	CASSLGGILGNAPPLHF	TGTGCCAGCAGCTTAGGCGGGATTTTAGGCAATGCCCCACCCCTCCACTTT
TRBD2	TRBV6-1	TRBJ2-7	NA	CASSELGRGYSYEQYF	TGTGCCAGCAGTGAACTAGGGAGGGGATACTCCTACGAGCAGTACTTC
NA	TRBV7-2	TRBJ2-2	NA	CASSLFRGDTGELFF	TGTGCCAGCAGCTTATTCAGGGGGGACACCGGGGAGCTGTTTTTT
TRBD1	TRBV5-1	TRBJ2-7	NA	CASSLFEATGSYEQYF	TGCGCCAGCAGCTTGTTCGAGGCGACAGGGTCCTACGAGCAGTACTTC
NA	TRBV6-5	TRBJ2-7	NA	CASRRDRRSSYEQYF	TGTGCCAGCAGACGAGACAGGAGAAGCTCCTACGAGCAGTACTTC
NA	TRBV6-5	TRBJ1-1	NA	CASSYGAGDMNTEAFF	TGTGCCAGCAGTTATGGGGCAGGAGACATGAACACTGAAGCTTTCTTT
NA	TRBV9	TRBJ2-7	once	CASSYGGREQYF	TGTGCCAGCAGCTACGGAGGGCGTGAGCAGTACTTC
NA	TRBV4-2	TRBJ2-2	NA	CASHWSSPGTGELFF	TGTGCCAGCCACTGGTCTAGCCCCGGCACCGGGGAGCTGTTTTTT
TRBD1	TRBV15	TRBJ1-2	NA	CATSSQTGGYGYTF	TGTGCCACCAGCAGTCAGACAGGGGGCTATGGCTACACCTTC
NA	TRBV4-3	TRBJ1-1	NA	CASSPQENTEAFF	TGCGCCAGCAGCCCCCAGGAGAACACTGAAGCTTTCTTT